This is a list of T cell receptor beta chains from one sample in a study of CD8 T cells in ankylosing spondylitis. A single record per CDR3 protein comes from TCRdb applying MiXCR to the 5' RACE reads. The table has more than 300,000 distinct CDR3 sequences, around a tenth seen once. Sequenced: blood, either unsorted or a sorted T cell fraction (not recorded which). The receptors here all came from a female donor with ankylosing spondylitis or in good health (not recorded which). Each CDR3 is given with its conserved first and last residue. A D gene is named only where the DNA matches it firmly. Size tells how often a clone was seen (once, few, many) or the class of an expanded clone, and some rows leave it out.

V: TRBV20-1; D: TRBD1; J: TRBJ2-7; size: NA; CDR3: CSAGPGTGIYEQYF; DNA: TGCAGTGCGGGTCCCGGGACAGGCATCTACGAGCAGTACTTC
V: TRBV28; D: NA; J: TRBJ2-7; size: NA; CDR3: CASSSPYWEQYF; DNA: TGTGCCAGCAGTTCCCCTTACTGGGAGCAGTACTTC
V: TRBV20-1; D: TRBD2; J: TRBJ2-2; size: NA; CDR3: CSANPLRGGNTGELFF; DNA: TGCAGTGCAAACCCTCTTCGGGGGGGTAACACCGGGGAGCTGTTTTTT
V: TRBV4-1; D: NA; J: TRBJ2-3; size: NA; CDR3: CASSQDAGVTDTQYF; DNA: TGCGCCAGCAGCCAAGATGCAGGGGTTACAGATACGCAGTATTTT
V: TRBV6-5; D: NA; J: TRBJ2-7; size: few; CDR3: CASSYRDTLGPYEQYF; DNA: TGTGCCAGCAGTTACCGTGACACATTAGGACCCTACGAGCAGTACTTC
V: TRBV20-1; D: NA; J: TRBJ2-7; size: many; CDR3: CSARKIPWGTTYEQYF; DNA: TGCAGTGCTAGAAAGATACCTTGGGGGACCACCTACGAGCAGTACTTC
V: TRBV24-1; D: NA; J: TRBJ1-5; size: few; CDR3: CATRAGGGSNQPQHF; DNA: TGTGCCACCAGAGCGGGGGGGGGTAGCAATCAGCCCCAGCATTTT
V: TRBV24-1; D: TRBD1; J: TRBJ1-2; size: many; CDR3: CATSDSGRAGGANYGYTF; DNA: TGTGCCACCAGTGATTCGGGTCGGGCAGGGGGTGCTAACTATGGCTACACCTTC
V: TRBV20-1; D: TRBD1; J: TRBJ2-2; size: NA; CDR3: CSARKPQGTGELFF; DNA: TGCAGTGCTAGGAAACCACAGGGGACCGGGGAGCTGTTTTTT
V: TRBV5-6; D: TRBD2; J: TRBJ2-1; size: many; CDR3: CASSSWGGGLYNEQFF; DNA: TGTGCCAGCAGCTCCTGGGGCGGGGGTCTGTACAATGAGCAGTTCTTC
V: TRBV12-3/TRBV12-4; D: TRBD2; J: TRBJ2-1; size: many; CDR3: CASIPTSGSRNEQFF; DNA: TGTGCCAGCATCCCTACTAGCGGGAGTCGCAATGAGCAGTTCTTC
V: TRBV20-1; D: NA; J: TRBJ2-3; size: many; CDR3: CSAGRQDTQYF; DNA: TGCAGTGCCGGACGACAGGATACGCAGTATTTT
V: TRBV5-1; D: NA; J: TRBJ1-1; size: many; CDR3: CASSLASGGRAFF; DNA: TGCGCCAGCAGCTTGGCTTCGGGGGGGCGAGCTTTCTTT
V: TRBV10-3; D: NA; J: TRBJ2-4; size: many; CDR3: CAISEGFGLGAKNIQYF; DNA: TGTGCCATCAGTGAAGGATTTGGGCTTGGGGCCAAAAACATTCAGTACTTC
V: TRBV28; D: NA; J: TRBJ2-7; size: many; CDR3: CASAGTVTYEQYF; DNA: TGTGCCAGCGCGGGGACTGTAACCTACGAGCAGTACTTC
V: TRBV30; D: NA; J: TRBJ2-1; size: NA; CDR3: CAWSVGAEQFF; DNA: TGTGCCTGGAGTGTGGGGGCCGAGCAGTTCTTC
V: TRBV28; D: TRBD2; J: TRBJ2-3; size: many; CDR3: CASRRTSGRRDTQYF; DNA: TGTGCCAGCAGACGGACTAGCGGGAGGAGGGATACGCAGTATTTT
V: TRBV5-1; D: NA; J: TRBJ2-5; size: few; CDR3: CASSPTAEETQYF; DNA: TGCGCCAGCAGTCCCACAGCTGAAGAGACCCAGTACTTC
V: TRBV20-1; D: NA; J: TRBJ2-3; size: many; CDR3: CSALARGTSTDTQYF; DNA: TGCAGTGCTCTAGCTCGTGGGACTAGCACAGATACGCAGTATTTT
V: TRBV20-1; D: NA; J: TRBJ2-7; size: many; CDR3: CSAPPDIYPYEQYF; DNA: TGCAGTGCGCCGCCTGACATATACCCCTACGAGCAGTACTTC
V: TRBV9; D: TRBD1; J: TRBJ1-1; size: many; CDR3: CASSVEGAHTEAFF; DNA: TGTGCCAGCAGCGTAGAGGGGGCCCACACTGAAGCTTTCTTT
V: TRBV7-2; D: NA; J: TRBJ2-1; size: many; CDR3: CASSFSYEQFF; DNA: TGTGCCAGCAGCTTTAGTTATGAGCAGTTCTTC
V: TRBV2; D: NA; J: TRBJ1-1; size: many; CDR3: CASSEDSKMNTEAFF; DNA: TGTGCCAGCAGTGAGGACAGCAAAATGAACACTGAAGCTTTCTTT
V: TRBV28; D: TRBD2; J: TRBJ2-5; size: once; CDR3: CASSLYAGVLEETQYF; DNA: TGTGCCAGCAGTTTATATGCGGGAGTGCTGGAAGAGACCCAGTACTTC
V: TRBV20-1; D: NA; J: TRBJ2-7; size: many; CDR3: CSAGDRYEQYF; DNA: TGCAGTGCTGGGGACCGGTACGAGCAGTACTTC
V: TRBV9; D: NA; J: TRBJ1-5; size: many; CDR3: CASSVDGASQPQHF; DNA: TGTGCCAGCAGCGTAGACGGAGCCAGCCAGCCCCAGCATTTT
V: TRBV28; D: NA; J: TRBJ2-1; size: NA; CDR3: CASKLADGNEQFF; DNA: TGTGCCAGCAAACTAGCAGATGGTAATGAGCAGTTCTTC
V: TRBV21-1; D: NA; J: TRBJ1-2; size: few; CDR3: CASLSVSGDVGYGYTF; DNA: TGTGCCAGCCTCAGCGTCTCAGGGGACGTTGGCTATGGCTACACCTTC
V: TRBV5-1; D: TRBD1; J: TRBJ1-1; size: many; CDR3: CASSQQGSSTEAFF; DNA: TGCGCCAGCAGCCAACAGGGGTCGAGCACTGAAGCTTTCTTT
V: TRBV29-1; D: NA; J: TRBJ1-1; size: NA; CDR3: CSVESGSDTEAFF; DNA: TGCAGCGTTGAGAGTGGATCGGACACTGAAGCTTTCTTT
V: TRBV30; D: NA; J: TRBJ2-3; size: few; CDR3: CAWTGSTDTQYF; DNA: TGTGCCTGGACAGGTAGCACAGATACGCAGTATTTT
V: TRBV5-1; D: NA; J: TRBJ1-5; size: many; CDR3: CASSLGDGSNQPQHF; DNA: TGCGCCAGCAGCTTGGGGGACGGTAGCAATCAGCCCCAGCATTTT
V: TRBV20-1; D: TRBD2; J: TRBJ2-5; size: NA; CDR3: CSARDVGLAGRPETQYF; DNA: TGCAGTGCTAGAGATGTAGGCCTAGCGGGACGACCGGAGACCCAGTACTTC
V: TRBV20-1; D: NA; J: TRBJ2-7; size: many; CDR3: CSALGSGVDEQYF; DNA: TGCAGTGCCCTGGGAAGCGGCGTCGACGAGCAGTACTTC
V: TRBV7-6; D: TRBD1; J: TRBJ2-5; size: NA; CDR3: CASSSDRVVGETQYF; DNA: TGTGCCAGCAGCTCGGACAGGGTTGTGGGAGAGACCCAGTACTTC
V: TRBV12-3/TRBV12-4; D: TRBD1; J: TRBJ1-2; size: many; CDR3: CASIQTGQGLGGYTF; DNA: TGTGCCAGCATTCAAACGGGACAGGGGTTGGGAGGCTACACCTTC
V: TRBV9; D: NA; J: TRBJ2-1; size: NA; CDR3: CASSVATQGSYNEQFF; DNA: TGTGCCAGCAGCGTAGCTACCCAGGGCTCCTACAATGAGCAGTTCTTC
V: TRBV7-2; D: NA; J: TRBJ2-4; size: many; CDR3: CASSLGQGNKNIQYF; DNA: TGTGCCAGCAGCTTAGGGCAGGGGAACAAAAACATTCAGTACTTC
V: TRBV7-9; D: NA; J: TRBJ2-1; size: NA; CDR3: CASSLGEASNEQFF; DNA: TGTGCCAGCAGCTTAGGGGAGGCATCCAATGAGCAGTTCTTC
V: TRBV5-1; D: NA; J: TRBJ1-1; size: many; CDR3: CASSLEGFEAFF; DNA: TGCGCCAGCAGCTTGGAGGGATTTGAAGCTTTCTTT
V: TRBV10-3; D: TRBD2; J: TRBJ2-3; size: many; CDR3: CAIRGLAGGSSTDTQYF; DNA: TGTGCCATCAGGGGACTAGCGGGGGGATCTAGCACAGATACGCAGTATTTT
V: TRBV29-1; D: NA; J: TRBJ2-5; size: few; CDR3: CSVEVGRRSQYF; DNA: TGCAGCGTTGAAGTCGGCCGAAGGTCCCAGTACTTC
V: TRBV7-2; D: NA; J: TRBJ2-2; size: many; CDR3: CASSSIRPGELFF; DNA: TGTGCCAGCAGCTCGATACGTCCCGGGGAGCTGTTTTTT
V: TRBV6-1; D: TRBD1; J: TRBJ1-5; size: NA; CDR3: CASRGQDNQPQHF; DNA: TGTGCCAGCAGAGGACAGGACAATCAGCCCCAGCATTTT
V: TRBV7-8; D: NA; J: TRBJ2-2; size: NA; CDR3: CASSLNQGRKSNAGELFF; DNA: TGTGCCAGCAGCTTAAATCAGGGCAGAAAGTCGAACGCCGGGGAGCTGTTTTTT
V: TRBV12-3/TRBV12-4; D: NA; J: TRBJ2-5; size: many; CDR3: CASSPLRGRETQYF; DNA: TGTGCCAGCAGTCCGCTCAGGGGCCGGGAGACCCAGTACTTC
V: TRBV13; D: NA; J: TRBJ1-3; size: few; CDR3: CASSTRRSDGNTIYF; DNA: TGTGCCAGCAGCACAAGACGGTCGGACGGAAACACCATATATTTT
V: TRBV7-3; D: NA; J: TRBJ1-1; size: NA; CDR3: CASSSKQGNTEAFF; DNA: TGTGCCAGCAGCTCAAAACAGGGGAACACTGAAGCTTTCTTT
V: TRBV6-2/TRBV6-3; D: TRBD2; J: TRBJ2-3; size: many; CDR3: CASSAGTSSTDTQYF; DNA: TGTGCCAGCAGTGCCGGGACTAGCAGCACAGATACGCAGTATTTT
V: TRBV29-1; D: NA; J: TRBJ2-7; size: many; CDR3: CSVGRADHEQYF; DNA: TGCAGCGTTGGCAGGGCCGACCACGAGCAGTACTTC
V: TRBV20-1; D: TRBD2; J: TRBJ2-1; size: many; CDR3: CSASFVGLAGGDSYNEQFF; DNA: TGCAGTGCTAGTTTCGTCGGACTAGCGGGAGGTGACTCCTACAATGAGCAGTTCTTC
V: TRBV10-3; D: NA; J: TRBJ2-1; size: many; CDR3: CAIRGSSSYNEQFF; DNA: TGTGCCATCCGGGGGTCAAGCTCCTACAATGAGCAGTTCTTC
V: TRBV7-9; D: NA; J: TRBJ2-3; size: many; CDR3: CASSIEARQADTQYF; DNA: TGTGCCAGCAGTATAGAAGCCCGACAGGCAGATACGCAGTATTTT
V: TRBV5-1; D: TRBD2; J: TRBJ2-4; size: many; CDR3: CASSFGGGPKNIQYF; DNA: TGCGCCAGCAGCTTCGGCGGGGGGCCCAAAAACATTCAGTACTTC
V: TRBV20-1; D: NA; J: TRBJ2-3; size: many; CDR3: CSALRGGFPDTQYF; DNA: TGCAGTGCTCTAAGGGGGGGCTTTCCCGATACGCAGTATTTT
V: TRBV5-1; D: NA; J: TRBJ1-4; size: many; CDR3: CASSPGAAGGRNEKLFF; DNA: TGCGCCAGCAGCCCGGGAGCTGCGGGCGGCCGGAATGAAAAACTGTTTTTT
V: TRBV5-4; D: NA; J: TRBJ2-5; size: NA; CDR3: CASSPSSFMGETQYF; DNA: TGTGCCAGCAGCCCATCTAGCTTTATGGGTGAGACCCAGTACTTC
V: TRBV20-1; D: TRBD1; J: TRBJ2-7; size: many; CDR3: CSAREAGTGLAYEQYF; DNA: TGCAGTGCTAGAGAGGCGGGGACAGGGTTAGCCTACGAGCAGTACTTC